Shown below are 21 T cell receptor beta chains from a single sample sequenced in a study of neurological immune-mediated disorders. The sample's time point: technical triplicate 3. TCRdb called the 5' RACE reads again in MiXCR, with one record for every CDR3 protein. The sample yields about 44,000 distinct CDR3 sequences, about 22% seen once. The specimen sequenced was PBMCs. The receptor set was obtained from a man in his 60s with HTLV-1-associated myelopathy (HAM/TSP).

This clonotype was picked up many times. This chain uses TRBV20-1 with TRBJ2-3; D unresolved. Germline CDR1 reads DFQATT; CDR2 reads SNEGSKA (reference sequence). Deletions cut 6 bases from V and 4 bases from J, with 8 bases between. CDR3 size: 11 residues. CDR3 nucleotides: TGCAGTGCCTTCATTGCAGATACGCAGTATTTT. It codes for CSAFIADTQYF.

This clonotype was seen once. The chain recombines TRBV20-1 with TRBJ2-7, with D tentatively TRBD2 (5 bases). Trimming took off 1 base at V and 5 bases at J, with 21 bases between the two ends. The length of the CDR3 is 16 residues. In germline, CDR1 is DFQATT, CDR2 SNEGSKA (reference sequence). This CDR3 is CSARVGSGSRGDEQYF. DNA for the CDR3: TGCAGTGCTAGAGTTGGGAGCGGTAGCCGGGGTGACGAGCAGTACTTC.

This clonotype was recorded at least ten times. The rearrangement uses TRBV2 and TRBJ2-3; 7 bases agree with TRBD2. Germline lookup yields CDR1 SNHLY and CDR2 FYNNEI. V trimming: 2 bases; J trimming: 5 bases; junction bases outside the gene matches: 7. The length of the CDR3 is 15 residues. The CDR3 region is CASSEQGVAGDTQYF. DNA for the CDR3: TGTGCCAGCAGTGAACAGGGAGTAGCGGGAGATACGCAGTATTTT. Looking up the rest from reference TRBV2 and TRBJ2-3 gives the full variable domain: EPEVTQTPSHQVTQMGQEVILRCVPISNHLYFYWYRQILGQKVEFLVSFYNNEISEKSEIFDDQFSVERPDGSNFTLKIRSTKLEDSAMYFCASSEQGVAGDTQYFGPGTRLTVL.

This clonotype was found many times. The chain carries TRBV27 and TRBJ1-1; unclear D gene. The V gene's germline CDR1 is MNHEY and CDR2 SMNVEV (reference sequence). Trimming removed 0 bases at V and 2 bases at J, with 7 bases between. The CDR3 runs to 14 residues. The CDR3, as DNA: TGTGCCAGCAGTTTATCGAGGGCTAACACTGAAGCTTTCTTT. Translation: CASSLSRANTEAFF.

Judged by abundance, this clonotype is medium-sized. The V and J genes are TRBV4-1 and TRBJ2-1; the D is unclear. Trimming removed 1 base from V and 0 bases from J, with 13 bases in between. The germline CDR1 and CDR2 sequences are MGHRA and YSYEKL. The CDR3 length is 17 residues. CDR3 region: CASSQVRMTRSYNEQFF. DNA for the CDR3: TGCGCCAGCAGCCAAGTCAGGATGACCCGCTCCTACAATGAGCAGTTCTTC.

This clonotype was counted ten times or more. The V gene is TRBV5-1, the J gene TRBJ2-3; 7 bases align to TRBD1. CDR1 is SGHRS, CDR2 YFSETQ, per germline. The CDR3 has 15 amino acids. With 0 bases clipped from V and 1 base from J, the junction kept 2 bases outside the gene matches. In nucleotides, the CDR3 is TGCGCCAGCAGCTTGGCTACAGGGGGCACAGATACGCAGTATTTT. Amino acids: CASSLATGGTDTQYF.

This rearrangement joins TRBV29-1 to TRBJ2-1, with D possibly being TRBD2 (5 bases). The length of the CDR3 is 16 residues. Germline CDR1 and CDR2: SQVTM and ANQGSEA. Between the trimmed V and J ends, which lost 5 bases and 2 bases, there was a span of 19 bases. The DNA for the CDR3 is TGCAGCGTTCATAGTGGGATAGCGTCAACCTACAATGAGCAGTTCTTC. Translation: CSVHSGIASTYNEQFF.

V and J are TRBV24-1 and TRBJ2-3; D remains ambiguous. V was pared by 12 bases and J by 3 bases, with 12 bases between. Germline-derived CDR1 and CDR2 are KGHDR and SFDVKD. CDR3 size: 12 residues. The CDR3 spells CASRDFTDTQYF. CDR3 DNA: TGTGCCTCCCGTGATTTTACAGATACGCAGTATTTT.

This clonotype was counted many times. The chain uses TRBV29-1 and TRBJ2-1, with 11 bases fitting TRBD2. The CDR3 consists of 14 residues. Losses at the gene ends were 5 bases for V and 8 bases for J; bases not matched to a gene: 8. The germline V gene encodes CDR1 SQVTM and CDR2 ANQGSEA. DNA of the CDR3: TGCAGCGTTAGTAGCGGGAGGGCCTCGGATGAGCAGTTCTTC. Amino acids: CSVSSGRASDEQFF.

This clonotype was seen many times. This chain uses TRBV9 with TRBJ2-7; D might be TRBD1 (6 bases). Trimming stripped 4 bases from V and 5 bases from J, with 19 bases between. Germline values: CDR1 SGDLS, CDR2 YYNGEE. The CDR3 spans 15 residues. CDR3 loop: CASSPQQGSIDEQYF. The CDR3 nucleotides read TGTGCCAGCAGCCCCCAACAGGGAAGTATCGACGAGCAGTACTTC.

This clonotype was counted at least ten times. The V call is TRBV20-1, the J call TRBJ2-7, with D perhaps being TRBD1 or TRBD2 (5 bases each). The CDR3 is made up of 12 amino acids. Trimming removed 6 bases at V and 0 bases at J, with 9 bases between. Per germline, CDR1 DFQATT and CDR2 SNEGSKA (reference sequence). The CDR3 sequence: CSAPGPSYEQYF. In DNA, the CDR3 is TGCAGTGCCCCGGGGCCCTCCTACGAGCAGTACTTC.

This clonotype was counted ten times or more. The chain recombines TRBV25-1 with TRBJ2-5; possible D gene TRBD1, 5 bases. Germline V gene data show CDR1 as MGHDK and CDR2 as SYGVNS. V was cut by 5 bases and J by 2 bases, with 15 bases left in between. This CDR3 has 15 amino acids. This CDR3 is CASSPPGTGQETQYF. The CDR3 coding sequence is TGTGCCAGCAGTCCCCCTGGAACAGGACAAGAGACCCAGTACTTC.

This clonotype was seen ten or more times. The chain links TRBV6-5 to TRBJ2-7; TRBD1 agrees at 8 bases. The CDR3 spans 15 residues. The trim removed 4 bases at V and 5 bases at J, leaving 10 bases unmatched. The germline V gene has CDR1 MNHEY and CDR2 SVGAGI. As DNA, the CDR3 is TGTGCCAGCAGTTTTTGGAGACAGGGGTCCAACGAGCAGTACTTC. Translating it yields CASSFWRQGSNEQYF.

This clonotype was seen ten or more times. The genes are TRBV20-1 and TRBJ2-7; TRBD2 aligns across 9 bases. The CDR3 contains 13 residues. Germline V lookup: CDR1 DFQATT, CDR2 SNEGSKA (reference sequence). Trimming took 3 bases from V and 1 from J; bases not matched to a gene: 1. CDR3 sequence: CSASSGGSYEQYF. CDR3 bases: TGCAGTGCTAGTAGCGGGGGATCCTACGAGCAGTACTTC.

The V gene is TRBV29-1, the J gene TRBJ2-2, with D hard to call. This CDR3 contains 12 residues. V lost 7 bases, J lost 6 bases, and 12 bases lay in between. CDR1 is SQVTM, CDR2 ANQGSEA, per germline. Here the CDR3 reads CSDVLGSGELFF. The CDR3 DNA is TGCAGCGATGTTCTTGGGTCCGGGGAGCTGTTTTTT.

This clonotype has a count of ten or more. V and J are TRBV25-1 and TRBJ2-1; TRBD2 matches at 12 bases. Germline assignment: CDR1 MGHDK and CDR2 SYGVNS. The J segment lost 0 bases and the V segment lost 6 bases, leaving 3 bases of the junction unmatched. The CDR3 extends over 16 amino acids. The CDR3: CASSRLAGDSYNEQFF. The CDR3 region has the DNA TGTGCCAGCAGCAGACTAGCGGGAGACTCCTACAATGAGCAGTTCTTC. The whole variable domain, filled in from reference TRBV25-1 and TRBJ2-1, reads EADIYQTPRYLVIGTGKKITLECSQTMGHDKMYWYQQDPGMELHLIHYSYGVNSTEKGDLSSESTVSRIRTEHFPLTLESARPSHTSQYLCASSRLAGDSYNEQFFGPGTRLTVL.

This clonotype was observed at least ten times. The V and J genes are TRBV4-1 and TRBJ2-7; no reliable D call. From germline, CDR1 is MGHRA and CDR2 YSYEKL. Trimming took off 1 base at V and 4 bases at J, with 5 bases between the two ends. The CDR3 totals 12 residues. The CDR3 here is CASSQVGYEQYF. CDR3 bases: TGCGCCAGCAGCCAAGTAGGGTACGAGCAGTACTTC.

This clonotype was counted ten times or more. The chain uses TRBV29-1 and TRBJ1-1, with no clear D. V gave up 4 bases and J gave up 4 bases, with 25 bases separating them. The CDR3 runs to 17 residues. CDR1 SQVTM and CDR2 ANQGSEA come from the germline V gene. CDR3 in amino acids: CSVGPPAGRSPPTEAFF. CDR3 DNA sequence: TGCAGCGTTGGGCCTCCAGCCGGCCGGTCCCCCCCCACTGAAGCTTTCTTT.

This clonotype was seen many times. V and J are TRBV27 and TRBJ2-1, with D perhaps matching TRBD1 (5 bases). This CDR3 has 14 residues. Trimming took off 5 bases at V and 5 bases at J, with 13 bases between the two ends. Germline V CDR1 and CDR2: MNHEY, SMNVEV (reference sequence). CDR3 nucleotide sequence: TGTGCCAGCAGTACCCGCCCAGGGAACAATGAGCAGTTCTTC. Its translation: CASSTRPGNNEQFF.

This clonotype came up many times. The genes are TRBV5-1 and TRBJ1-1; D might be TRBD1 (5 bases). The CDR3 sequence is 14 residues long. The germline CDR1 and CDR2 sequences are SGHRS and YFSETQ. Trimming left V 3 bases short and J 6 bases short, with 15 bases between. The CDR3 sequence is CASSSGQGTAEAFF. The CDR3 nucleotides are TGCGCCAGCAGCTCCGGCCAGGGCACCGCTGAAGCTTTCTTT.

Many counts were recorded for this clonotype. The DNA of the CDR3 is TGCAGCGTTGGGCTGGACAGGGGACGGGCTTTCTTT. It specifies CSVGLDRGRAFF. The chain uses TRBV29-1 and TRBJ1-1, with 9 bases lining up with TRBD1. This CDR3 has 12 residues. J gave up 11 bases and V 4 bases, and 8 bases lay outside the gene matches. The germline CDR1 and CDR2 sequences are SQVTM and ANQGSEA.